This T cell receptor beta chain came from a study of blood T cell repertoires in COVID-19. Study summary: Specimens from acute and convalescent COVID-19 originated in the United States, Italy and Spain.

J was trimmed by 5 bases and V by 4 bases; bases with no gene match: 1. This CDR3 has 14 amino acids. The germline V gene encodes CDR1 LGHDT and CDR2 YNNKEL (reference sequence). Authors' data handling: Counts of nucleated cells, estimated from reference gene primer amplification, were obtained. Clones were sequenced by immunoSEQ multiplex PCR, and TCRdb holds only the in-frame ones, with some missing. For V, J and clone size, that table is used; D and trimming come from the DNA. The sample lists about 69,000 clones, roughly 80% occurring once. The rearrangement joins TRBV3-1 (or the pseudogene TRBV3-2) to TRBJ2-4, with TRBD2 matching 11 bases. This clonotype was obtained from a man over 45 with COVID-19, enrolled during active disease. Sequenced material: peripheral blood. The CDR3 protein is CASSPSGGQNIQYF. CDR3 DNA: TGTGCCAGCAGCCCTAGCGGGGGGCAAAACATTCAGTACTTC.